One TCR beta chain is described in this entry. Its antigen target is currently unknown. There are no base qualities to consult, and no much larger clone falls within one base. The data stem from a study of T cell repertoires in cytomegalovirus infection (dated by TCRdb to the late 2010s). Broadly, across the study: Recently identified HLA-C-restricted CMV epitopes, whose presentation resists viral immunomodulation, were targeted by peptide stimulations together with well-studied HLA-B-restricted epitopes. Because public TCR beta signatures pointed to carriage of CMV infection together with the matching HLA type, the HLA type of each donor mattered for the analysis. Points the paper makes about the study in general: In both this cohort and an independent cohort of a few hundred donors, the cumulative frequency of public TCR beta family members distinguished carriers of CMV infection plus the relevant HLA type. In the ex vivo response, HLA-C-restricted CMV-specific TCR beta clonotypes were dominant, and in two of eight donors the single most frequent clonotype came from this HLA-C-restricted group.

Sequencing relied on an Illumina HiSeq 1500. The public reads were reanalyzed by TCRdb: fastp trimming at Q25, MiXCR alignment, in-frame beta chains only. Records with the same CDR3 protein are collapsed into one entry carrying the most frequent genes and DNA. A total of some 200,000 distinct CDR3 sequences appear in this sample, roughly two fifths of them only once. The top ten constitute more than 50% of the sample. The treatment or condition label, as the study defines it: in vitro stimulation with specific CMV peptide epitopes to enrich CMV-specific T cells. V lost 10 bases and J lost 3 bases; the stretch between them is 13 bases long. From its cysteine to its phenylalanine, the CDR3 spans 13 amino acids. CDR3 DNA is the only sequence kept; it has 39 bases, read in frame from the first base. Via the germline V gene, CDR1 is MRHNA and CDR2 SNTAGT.

The chain is made from TRBV6-4 and TRBJ1-5; the best D guess is TRBD1, with 6 bases matching. The receptor was derived from a human donor in good health (CMV status not recorded). Some clones in this sample may be carry-over from other donors' samples. The material was CD8+ T cells from cultured PBMCs, obtained from culture after CMV antigen stimulation. The DNA sequence is TGTGCCACCTCGACAGGCCCCAATCAGCCCCAGCATTTT. Its protein reads: CATSTGPNQPQHF.